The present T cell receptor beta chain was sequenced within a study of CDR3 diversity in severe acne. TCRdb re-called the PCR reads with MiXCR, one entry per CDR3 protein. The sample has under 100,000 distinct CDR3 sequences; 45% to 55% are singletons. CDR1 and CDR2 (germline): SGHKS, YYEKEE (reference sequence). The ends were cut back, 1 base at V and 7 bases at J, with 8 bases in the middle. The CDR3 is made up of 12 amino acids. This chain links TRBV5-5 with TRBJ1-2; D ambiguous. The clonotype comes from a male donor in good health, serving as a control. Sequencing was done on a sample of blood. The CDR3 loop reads CASSLRVGGYTF. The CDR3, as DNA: TGTGCCAGCAGCTTGAGGGTGGGTGGCTACACCTTC.